These 17 T cell receptor beta chains were all obtained from the same sample, sequenced in a study of cytomegalovirus exposure and HLA in healthy donors. Use of 60 Vbeta and 13 Jbeta primers characterized the PCR. Generated by immunoSEQ multiplex PCR, the TCRdb table keeps only in-frame clones and is missing some. The data hold about 230,000 clones, with 70% to 90% observed a single time. Source material: PBMCs. The source of these receptors is a girl aged 2 to 9 in good health and CMV-seronegative.

This clone was seen a single time. The chain has TRBV19 and TRBJ2-2; 13 nucleotides agree with TRBD2. Germline V gene lookup returns CDR1 LNHDA and CDR2 SQIVND (reference sequence). J lost 3 bases, V lost 7 bases, and 14 bases had no gene match. This CDR3 is 19 amino acids long. Here the CDR3 DNA reads TGTGCCAGTAAAATCGCGGGACTAGCGGGACTAGCGGACACCGGGGAGCTGTTTTTT. Amino acid sequence: CASKIAGLAGLADTGELFF. Drawing the rest from reference TRBV19 and TRBJ2-2, the complete variable domain is DGGITQSPKYLFRKEGQNVTLSCEQNLNHDAMYWYRQDPGQGLRLIYYSQIVNDFQKGDIAEGYSVSREKKESFPLTVTSAQKNPTAFYLCASKIAGLAGLADTGELFFGEGSRLTVL.

This chain links TRBV7-9 with TRBJ2-7; no reliable D call. The CDR3 has 16 amino acids. The germline V gene encodes CDR1 SEHNR and CDR2 FQNEAQ (reference sequence). Trimming pared 4 bases from V and 0 bases from J, leaving 16 bases between. CDR3 loop: CASSSEYRLISYEQYF. The CDR3 nucleotides are TGTGCCAGCAGCTCAGAATATAGACTGATCTCCTACGAGCAGTACTTC.

The chain uses TRBV25-1 and TRBJ1-1; the match to TRBD1 covers 7 bases. Germline V gene data show CDR1 as MGHDK and CDR2 as SYGVNS. The CDR3 totals 13 residues. The junction had 4 bases not matched to a gene; V was cut back by 6 bases and J by 3 bases. CDR3 in DNA: TGTGCCAGCAGCCCAACAGGGGACACTGAAGCTTTCTTT. It yields the protein CASSPTGDTEAFF.

This clone was seen just once. The chain has TRBV6-5 and TRBJ2-1; maybe TRBD1 (6 bases). Trimming cost V 6 bases and J 7 bases, with 16 bases left between them. The CDR3 length is 14 residues. CDR1 is MNHEY and CDR2 is SVGAGI in the germline V gene. The CDR3 DNA follows: TGTGCCAGCAGCCTTCAGGGGAATAGAAATGAGCAGTTCTTC. Amino acid sequence: CASSLQGNRNEQFF.

The genes are TRBV5-1 and TRBJ2-1; 10 nucleotides agree with TRBD1. The J segment lost 13 bases and the V segment lost 0 bases, leaving 7 bases of the junction unmatched. CDR1 is SGHRS and CDR2 is YFSETQ in the germline V gene. The CDR3 consists of 14 residues. The CDR3 here is CASSLVMGQGSQFF. The CDR3 nucleotides are TGCGCCAGCAGCTTGGTAATGGGACAGGGGTCCCAGTTCTTC.

For the CDR3, the DNA is TGTGCCAGCAGCGTAGCAGCCTGGACTAGCGGGGAGGGGACCCAGTACTTC. Protein sequence: CASSVAAWTSGEGTQYF. This chain links TRBV9 with TRBJ2-5, with 12 nucleotides matching TRBD2. Germline-derived CDR1 and CDR2 are SGDLS and YYNGEE. The CDR3 spans 17 residues. The V and J ends lost 0 bases and 7 bases, in that order; junction bases with no gene match: 10.

The CDR3 here is CASLYSTTRNSNQPQHF. The DNA for the CDR3 is TGTGCCAGCCTTTACTCTACCACGCGGAATAGCAATCAGCCCCAGCATTTT. V usage is TRBV6-4 and J usage is TRBJ1-5; D uncertain. The CDR3 is 17 residues long. Germline V gene lookup returns CDR1 MRHNA and CDR2 SNTAGT. V shed 8 bases and J shed 0 bases, with 20 bases lying between them.

V and J are TRBV5-4 and TRBJ1-1; 8 nucleotides match TRBD1. The germline V gene encodes CDR1 SGHNT and CDR2 YYREEE (reference sequence). With V trimmed by 5 bases and J by 5 bases, 8 bases remained unmatched. The CDR3 has 14 residues. DNA for the CDR3: TGTGCCAGCAGGCTTGGACAGGGCTTGACTGAAGCTTTCTTT. Residues: CASRLGQGLTEAFF.

This clone was seen a few times. The genes are TRBV7-9 and TRBJ2-7, with D possibly matching TRBD2 (6 bases). CDR3 length: 15 residues. V lost 5 bases to trimming and J lost 7 bases, with 21 bases between them. Germline CDR1 and CDR2: SEHNR and FQNEAQ (reference sequence). For the CDR3, the DNA is TGTGCCAGCAGCCCCCCCGGGACTCCGCCCTCGGAGCAGTACTTC. It yields the protein CASSPPGTPPSEQYF.

The chain has TRBV29-1 and TRBJ2-3; possibly TRBD2 for D (5 bases). This CDR3 contains 13 residues. V was shortened by 7 bases and J by 2 bases, with 13 bases between the two germline ends. Germline loops: CDR1 SQVTM, CDR2 ANQGSEA. This CDR3 is CSADLAFTDTQYF. In DNA form, the CDR3 reads TGCAGCGCCGACCTAGCCTTCACAGATACGCAGTATTTT.

The chain joins TRBV2 to TRBJ1-5; the D is unclear. The V end lost 2 bases, the J end lost 1 base, and 15 bases lay between the germline ends. The CDR3 spans 17 residues. CDR1 is SNHLY, CDR2 FYNNEI, per germline. CDR3 region: CASSERRMGSSNQPQHF. In nucleotides, the CDR3 is TGTGCCAGCAGTGAAAGGAGGATGGGGTCAAGCAATCAGCCCCAGCATTTT.

The V and J genes are TRBV27 and TRBJ2-2, with D possibly being TRBD1 (5 bases). The germline V gene has CDR1 MNHEY and CDR2 SMNVEV (reference sequence). V was shortened by 2 bases and J by 5 bases, with 6 bases between the two germline ends. The CDR3 length is 13 residues. The CDR3 DNA follows: TGTGCCAGCAGTTTACAGGGAACCGGGGAGCTGTTTTTT. It specifies CASSLQGTGELFF.

For the CDR3, the DNA is TGTGCCAGTAGTGCCCACAGCGGTTCTGGGGCCAACGTCCTGACTTTC. This gives the protein CASSAHSGSGANVLTF. This chain joins TRBV19 and TRBJ2-6; perhaps TRBD2 as D (5 bases). Germline-derived CDR1 and CDR2 are LNHDA and SQIVND (reference sequence). The CDR3 length is 16 residues. Trimming removed 5 bases at V and 1 base at J, with 12 bases between.

V gene TRBV4-2 combines with J gene TRBJ1-3; a possible D gene is TRBD1 (6 bases). Trimming cost V 4 bases and J 4 bases, with 8 bases left between them. The germline V gene has CDR1 LGHNA and CDR2 YNFKEQ. The CDR3 is 13 amino acids. DNA of the CDR3: TGTGCCAGCAGCCGGGGGGGCGGAAACACCATATATTTT. Its translation is CASSRGGGNTIYF.

This clone has just one count. The gene calls are TRBV29-1 and TRBJ2-1; weak D call: TRBD2 (6 bases). V was trimmed by 1 base and J by 2 bases, leaving 15 bases between them. Germline V gives CDR1 SQVTM, CDR2 ANQGSEA. CDR3 length: 16 residues. The CDR3 region is CSVEGHPGLAYNEQFF. In DNA, the CDR3 is TGCAGCGTTGAAGGCCACCCGGGACTGGCCTACAATGAGCAGTTCTTC.

The chain is built from TRBV6-5 and TRBJ1-4; D not resolved. Trimming left V 6 bases short and J 8 bases short, with 16 bases between. In germline, CDR1 is MNHEY, CDR2 SVGAGI. CDR3 length: 14 amino acids. The CDR3: CASSGMGRSEKLFF. The DNA of the CDR3 is TGTGCCAGCAGCGGGATGGGGAGGAGCGAAAAACTGTTTTTT.

The J gene is TRBJ1-2, the V gene TRBV6-5; TRBD1 matches 9 bases. Unmatched junction bases numbered 3, after V lost 6 bases and J lost 4 bases. This CDR3 comprises 13 residues. CDR1 and CDR2 from the germline V gene are MNHEY and SVGAGI. The CDR3 sequence: CASRRQGGYGYTF. In DNA, the CDR3 is TGTGCCAGCAGACGACAGGGGGGCTATGGCTACACCTTC.